These T cell receptor beta chains were read from a single sample in a study of CD8 T cells in Susac syndrome. One entry per CDR3 protein, called by TCRdb with MiXCR from the immunoSEQ multiplex PCR reads. This table has 150,000 to 200,000 distinct CDR3 sequences, 90% to 95% appearing once. Sequencing used CD4+ T cells from PBMCs. These receptors all come from a human donor with Susac syndrome. CDR3s leave out the opening cysteine and the closing phenylalanine or tryptophan. A D gene is named only where the DNA matches it firmly. Clone size is stated in some rows and not others, as once, few, many or a class when expanded.

j_call: TRBJ1-6; d_call: NA; clone_size: NA; v_call: TRBV9; cdr3_aa: ASSYLQSPDSPLH
j_call: TRBJ2-3; d_call: TRBD2; clone_size: once; v_call: TRBV29-1; cdr3_aa: SVGSAGGPDTQY
j_call: TRBJ2-5; d_call: NA; clone_size: NA; v_call: TRBV7-9; cdr3_aa: ASSPQGRETQY
j_call: TRBJ1-5; d_call: NA; clone_size: once; v_call: TRBV5-1; cdr3_aa: ASSLEGRDGQPQH
j_call: TRBJ1-2; d_call: TRBD1; clone_size: NA; v_call: TRBV29-1; cdr3_aa: SVEKGQGYGYT
j_call: TRBJ2-1; d_call: NA; clone_size: NA; v_call: TRBV5-1; cdr3_aa: ASSLAGPLTDEQF
j_call: TRBJ2-5; d_call: TRBD1; clone_size: NA; v_call: TRBV6-1; cdr3_aa: ATDRGQETQY
j_call: TRBJ2-7; d_call: TRBD1; clone_size: NA; v_call: TRBV9; cdr3_aa: ASSRGQGWEQY
j_call: TRBJ2-3; d_call: NA; clone_size: NA; v_call: TRBV5-1; cdr3_aa: ASSLDRPTSTDTQY
j_call: TRBJ1-1; d_call: NA; clone_size: NA; v_call: TRBV2; cdr3_aa: ASSLILPNTEAF
j_call: TRBJ2-5; d_call: NA; clone_size: NA; v_call: TRBV7-2; cdr3_aa: ASSLAGDRGETQY
j_call: TRBJ2-2; d_call: NA; clone_size: NA; v_call: TRBV25-1; cdr3_aa: ASSSSLAGELF
j_call: TRBJ1-2; d_call: TRBD1; clone_size: NA; v_call: TRBV29-1; cdr3_aa: SVARGNYGYT
j_call: TRBJ2-7; d_call: TRBD1; clone_size: NA; v_call: TRBV23-1; cdr3_aa: ASGSGQLASYEQY
j_call: TRBJ2-4; d_call: NA; clone_size: NA; v_call: TRBV6-5; cdr3_aa: ASSFGRADIQY
j_call: TRBJ1-1; d_call: TRBD1; clone_size: NA; v_call: TRBV3-1; cdr3_aa: ASRPTGWRNTEAF
j_call: TRBJ1-2; d_call: NA; clone_size: NA; v_call: TRBV12-3/TRBV12-4; cdr3_aa: ASNRDGIYGYT
j_call: TRBJ2-3; d_call: TRBD2; clone_size: NA; v_call: TRBV5-4; cdr3_aa: ASSLTSGGLADTQY
j_call: TRBJ2-5; d_call: TRBD2; clone_size: once; v_call: TRBV20-1; cdr3_aa: SARYPQRGGGTQY
j_call: TRBJ2-7; d_call: NA; clone_size: NA; v_call: TRBV5-1; cdr3_aa: ASSENFYEQY
j_call: TRBJ2-4; d_call: TRBD1; clone_size: few; v_call: TRBV6-1; cdr3_aa: ASTPGTASIQY
j_call: TRBJ1-1; d_call: NA; clone_size: NA; v_call: TRBV5-1; cdr3_aa: ASSGYSQNTEAF
j_call: TRBJ2-7; d_call: NA; clone_size: NA; v_call: TRBV27; cdr3_aa: ASSSLRGTYEQY
j_call: TRBJ2-4; d_call: NA; clone_size: NA; v_call: TRBV18; cdr3_aa: ASSPTRQVKNIQY
j_call: TRBJ2-7; d_call: TRBD1; clone_size: NA; v_call: TRBV20-1; cdr3_aa: SASHPSGQGGYEQY
j_call: TRBJ2-5; d_call: TRBD1; clone_size: NA; v_call: TRBV7-6; cdr3_aa: ASSPNQPTGAETQY
j_call: TRBJ2-3; d_call: NA; clone_size: NA; v_call: TRBV29-1; cdr3_aa: SVEIRFRGPDTQY
j_call: TRBJ2-7; d_call: TRBD2; clone_size: NA; v_call: TRBV4-3; cdr3_aa: ASSAEGGAGVHRSYEQY
j_call: TRBJ1-2; d_call: NA; clone_size: NA; v_call: TRBV4-1; cdr3_aa: ASGVRTEANYGYT
j_call: TRBJ1-4; d_call: NA; clone_size: NA; v_call: TRBV20-1; cdr3_aa: SARGGDGEKLF
j_call: TRBJ1-2; d_call: NA; clone_size: NA; v_call: TRBV6-2/TRBV6-3; cdr3_aa: ASSAFGQPYGYT
j_call: TRBJ2-3; d_call: TRBD2; clone_size: NA; v_call: TRBV6-5; cdr3_aa: ATKLAGSDTQY
j_call: TRBJ2-1; d_call: TRBD1; clone_size: NA; v_call: TRBV29-1; cdr3_aa: SADRDRGNEQF
j_call: TRBJ2-1; d_call: TRBD1; clone_size: NA; v_call: TRBV5-6; cdr3_aa: ASSLAKDRANNYNEQF
j_call: TRBJ2-3; d_call: TRBD2; clone_size: NA; v_call: TRBV18; cdr3_aa: ASGLAGVTDTQY
j_call: TRBJ2-6; d_call: NA; clone_size: NA; v_call: TRBV7-9; cdr3_aa: ASSLAEPGANVLT
j_call: TRBJ1-3; d_call: NA; clone_size: NA; v_call: TRBV9; cdr3_aa: ASSVDSIGNTIY
j_call: TRBJ1-2; d_call: TRBD1; clone_size: NA; v_call: TRBV29-1; cdr3_aa: SVDRGRTGYT
j_call: TRBJ2-3; d_call: TRBD2; clone_size: once; v_call: TRBV20-1; cdr3_aa: SASSSGGTTDTQY
j_call: TRBJ1-6; d_call: NA; clone_size: NA; v_call: TRBV18; cdr3_aa: ASSPIDSSYNSPLH
j_call: TRBJ2-3; d_call: TRBD2; clone_size: NA; v_call: TRBV20-1; cdr3_aa: SANSGTSGRDTQY
j_call: TRBJ2-5; d_call: NA; clone_size: NA; v_call: TRBV30; cdr3_aa: AWSTNPPWETQY
j_call: TRBJ2-5; d_call: TRBD1; clone_size: NA; v_call: TRBV29-1; cdr3_aa: SVGDRGETQY
j_call: TRBJ2-1; d_call: NA; clone_size: NA; v_call: TRBV9; cdr3_aa: ASSVDRVNEQF
j_call: TRBJ2-7; d_call: NA; clone_size: NA; v_call: TRBV29-1; cdr3_aa: SVARETAWGEQY
j_call: TRBJ1-4; d_call: NA; clone_size: NA; v_call: TRBV3-1; cdr3_aa: ASSQDPGAKLF
j_call: TRBJ2-3; d_call: TRBD2; clone_size: NA; v_call: TRBV25-1; cdr3_aa: ASSAPGTSGGARI
j_call: TRBJ1-1; d_call: NA; clone_size: NA; v_call: TRBV7-9; cdr3_aa: ASSLWGTEAF
j_call: TRBJ1-2; d_call: TRBD1; clone_size: NA; v_call: TRBV27; cdr3_aa: ASSPRQGMDYGYT